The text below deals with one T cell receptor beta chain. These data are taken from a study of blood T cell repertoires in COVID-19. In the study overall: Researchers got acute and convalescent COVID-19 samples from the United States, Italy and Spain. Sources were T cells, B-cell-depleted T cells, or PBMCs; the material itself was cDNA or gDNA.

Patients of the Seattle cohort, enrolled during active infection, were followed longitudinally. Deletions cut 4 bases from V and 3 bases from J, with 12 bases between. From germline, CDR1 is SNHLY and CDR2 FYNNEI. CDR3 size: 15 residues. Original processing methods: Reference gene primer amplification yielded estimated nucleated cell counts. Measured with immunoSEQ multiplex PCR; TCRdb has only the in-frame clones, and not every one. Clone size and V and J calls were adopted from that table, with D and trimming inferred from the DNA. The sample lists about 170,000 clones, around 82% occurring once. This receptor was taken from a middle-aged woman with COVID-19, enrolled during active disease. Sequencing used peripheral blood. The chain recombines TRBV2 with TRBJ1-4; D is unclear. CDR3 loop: CASSVSTAANEKLFF. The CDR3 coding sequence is TGTGCCAGCAGTGTTTCAACAGCCGCTAATGAAAAACTGTTTTTT.